These 22 T cell receptor beta chains were all obtained from the same sample, sequenced in a study of blood T cell repertoires in COVID-19. Clones were sequenced by immunoSEQ multiplex PCR, and TCRdb holds only the in-frame ones, with some missing. This sample carries under 150,000 clones, under 85% of them seen once, and the ten largest clones take about 18%. The sample taken for sequencing was PBMCs or T cells enriched from blood (not recorded which). All receptors come from a man younger than 40 who had recovered from COVID-19.

J is TRBJ2-5 and V is TRBV19; TRBD1 is a possible D gene (7 bases). The CDR3 sequence is 15 residues long. Germline V lookup: CDR1 LNHDA, CDR2 SQIVND (reference sequence). With 1 base removed from V and 3 bases from J, the gap between germline ends came to 12 bases. DNA for the CDR3: TGTGCCAGTAGTATAGCCAGGGGGGCCGAAGAGACCCAGTACTTC. Its translation is CASSIARGAEETQYF.

V usage is TRBV3-1 (or the pseudogene TRBV3-2) and J usage is TRBJ1-3, with unresolved D. CDR1 and CDR2 from the germline V gene are LGHDT and YNNKEL (reference sequence). This CDR3 is built from 17 residues. Trimming stripped 1 base from V and 1 base from J, with 14 bases between. This CDR3 reads CASSQARLGGSGNTIYF. CDR3 in DNA: TGTGCCAGCAGCCAAGCCCGCCTTGGAGGGTCTGGAAACACCATATATTTT.

The chain has TRBV2 and TRBJ2-2, with D possibly TRBD2 on 5 matching bases. Trimming pared 5 bases from V and 4 bases from J, leaving 11 bases between. Germline-derived CDR1 and CDR2 are SNHLY and FYNNEI. The CDR3 sequence is 14 residues long. The chain's CDR3 is CASSPGSGTGELFF. In nucleotides, the CDR3 is TGTGCCAGCAGTCCGGGGTCCGGCACCGGGGAGCTGTTTTTT.

This chain links TRBV5-1 with TRBJ2-2, with TRBD1 matching over 7 bases. The length of the CDR3 is 15 residues. The V gene's germline CDR1 is SGHRS and CDR2 YFSETQ. Trimming removed 1 base from V and 1 base from J; junction bases left unmatched: 1. The CDR3 bases are TGCGCCAGCAGCTTGAGACAGGGGAACACCGGGGAGCTGTTTTTT. It yields the protein CASSLRQGNTGELFF.

V is TRBV2 and J is TRBJ2-4, with 11 bases lining up with TRBD2. This CDR3 comprises 20 residues. From germline, CDR1 is SNHLY and CDR2 FYNNEI. V lost 0 bases to trimming and J lost 4 bases; unmatched junction nucleotides: 14. CDR3 region: CASSEALRTLAGEVKNIQYF. The CDR3 DNA reads TGTGCCAGCAGTGAAGCGCTTCGTACACTAGCGGGAGAGGTAAAAAACATTCAGTACTTC.

The chain recombines TRBV6-5 with TRBJ1-1, with D possibly matching TRBD1 (6 bases). Looked up from germline, CDR1 is MNHEY and CDR2 is SVGAGI. The CDR3 consists of 12 residues. The V and J ends lost 8 bases and 5 bases respectively, with 12 bases between them. CDR3 in amino acids: CASGQPKTEAFF. The CDR3 DNA sequence: TGTGCCAGCGGACAGCCGAAGACTGAAGCTTTCTTT.

The chain combines TRBV3-1 (or the pseudogene TRBV3-2) with TRBJ2-6; 12 bases align to TRBD2. The ends lost 4 bases at V and 0 bases at J; junction bases unmatched: 7. Germline-derived CDR1 and CDR2 are LGHDT and YNNKEL (reference sequence). CDR3 length equals 19 residues. CDR3 region: CASSPGLAGKNSGANVLTF. In DNA, the CDR3 is TGTGCCAGCAGCCCGGGACTAGCGGGTAAAAACTCTGGGGCCAACGTCCTGACTTTC.

The chain couples TRBV29-1 to TRBJ1-2; 10 bases align to TRBD1. The trim removed 8 bases at V and 4 bases at J, leaving 10 bases unmatched. This CDR3 comprises 14 residues. The germline V gene encodes CDR1 SQVTM and CDR2 ANQGSEA. Here the CDR3 DNA reads TGCAGCACCTCCGGGACAGGGGCTTCCTATGGCTACACCTTC. This gives the protein CSTSGTGASYGYTF.

This rearrangement joins TRBV5-4 to TRBJ2-6, with TRBD1 identical over 7 bases. V was clipped by 4 bases and J by 0 bases; unmatched bases: 10. The CDR3 extends over 18 amino acids. CDR1 and CDR2 (germline): SGHNT, YYREEE (reference sequence). CDR3 amino acids: CASSPTGDRTSGANVLTF. The CDR3 bases are TGTGCCAGCAGCCCAACTGGGGACAGAACCTCTGGGGCCAACGTCCTGACTTTC. Drawing the rest from reference TRBV5-4 and TRBJ2-6, the complete variable domain is ETGVTQSPTHLIKTRGQQVTLRCSSQSGHNTVSWYQQALGQGPQFIFQYYREEENGRGNFPPRFSGLQFPNYSSELNVNALELDDSALYLCASSPTGDRTSGANVLTFGAGSRLTVL.

Worth noting for this clone: Other nucleotide sequences from this sample produce the same CDR3. The chain recombines TRBV18 with TRBJ1-1, with 7 bases that match TRBD1. CDR1 is KGHSH and CDR2 is LQKENI in the germline V gene. The J segment lost 2 bases and the V segment lost 6 bases, leaving 6 bases of the junction unmatched. The CDR3 consists of 14 residues. Here the CDR3 DNA reads TGTGCCAGCTCCCTCGGGACAGCAAACACTGAAGCTTTCTTT. It encodes CASSLGTANTEAFF.

The chain links TRBV7-9 to TRBJ1-2; 7 bases align to TRBD1. Trimming removed 6 bases from V and 5 bases from J; junction bases left unmatched: 12. CDR1 is SEHNR and CDR2 is FQNEAQ in the germline V gene (reference sequence). The CDR3 length is 15 residues. In DNA, the CDR3 is TGTGCCAGCAGACGTGTTTTGGACAGGTCATATGGCTACACCTTC. This gives the protein CASRRVLDRSYGYTF.

This chain uses TRBV5-1 with TRBJ2-2; TRBD1 is a possible D gene (5 bases). Trimming pared 5 bases from V and 0 bases from J, leaving 14 bases between. The CDR3 is made up of 16 amino acids. CDR1 and CDR2 from the germline V gene are SGHRS and YFSETQ. This chain's CDR3 is CASSSDSLSNTGELFF. CDR3 DNA: TGCGCCAGCAGTTCCGACAGCCTCTCGAACACCGGGGAGCTGTTTTTT.

The J gene is TRBJ2-1, the V gene TRBV5-4; 8 bases fit TRBD1. CDR1 and CDR2 (germline): SGHNT, YYREEE (reference sequence). The CDR3 is 14 amino acids. V gave up 0 bases and J gave up 5 bases; unmatched junction bases: 1. The CDR3 coding sequence is TGTGCCAGCAGCTTGGAACAGGGGGACAATGAGCAGTTCTTC. It yields the protein CASSLEQGDNEQFF.

The J gene is TRBJ2-7, the V gene TRBV5-4, with 9 bases identical to TRBD2. J lost 3 bases, V lost 4 bases, and 11 bases had no gene match. Germline V gene sequence: CDR1 SGHNT, CDR2 YYREEE (reference sequence). The CDR3 is made up of 16 amino acids. The CDR3 loop reads CASSIFLTSGGYEQYF. DNA of the CDR3: TGTGCCAGCAGCATATTCTTGACTAGCGGAGGCTACGAGCAGTACTTC.

V usage is TRBV7-9 and J usage is TRBJ2-5, with 12 bases that match TRBD2. This CDR3 is 19 amino acids long. V lost 1 base to trimming and J lost 3 bases; unmatched junction nucleotides: 12. The germline V gene has CDR1 SEHNR and CDR2 FQNEAQ (reference sequence). CDR3 nucleotides: TGTGCCAGCAGCTTAGTTATTACCGGTCTAGCGGGAGGGAAAGAGACCCAGTACTTC. Its translation: CASSLVITGLAGGKETQYF.

The chain recombines TRBV6-2 or TRBV6-3 with TRBJ1-2; TRBD1 is a possible D gene (5 bases). Trimming stripped 5 bases from V and 5 bases from J, with 15 bases between. Germline loops: CDR1 MNHEY, CDR2 SVGEGT. There are 14 residues in the CDR3. The CDR3 coding sequence is TGTGCCAGCAGTACCCCAGGGAGGGGTTATGGCTACACCTTC. Translating it yields CASSTPGRGYGYTF.

The V call is TRBV5-1, the J call TRBJ2-5; 10 bases agree with TRBD1. CDR1 is SGHRS, CDR2 YFSETQ, per germline. V dropped 4 bases and J dropped 3; count of bases not matched to a gene: 9. This CDR3 region has 16 residues. CDR3 sequence: CASSLWTGGMEETQYF. Written as DNA, the CDR3 is TGCGCCAGCAGCCTCTGGACAGGGGGGATGGAAGAGACCCAGTACTTC.

In its sample, this clone was seen once. The V and J genes are TRBV9 and TRBJ1-5; D call uncertain. Deletions cut 0 bases from V and 7 bases from J, with 17 bases between. The V gene's germline CDR1 is SGDLS and CDR2 YYNGEE. The CDR3 length is 16 residues. The CDR3 coding sequence is TGTGCCAGCAGCGTAGGTCCCTCGTATGGAGGGCAGCCCCAGCATTTT. This gives the protein CASSVGPSYGGQPQHF. The variable domain in full, completed from reference TRBV9 and TRBJ1-5, reads DSGVTQTPKHLITATGQRVTLRCSPRSGDLSVYWYQQSLDQGLQFLIQYYNGEERAKGNILERFSAQQFPDLHSELNLSSLELGDSALYFCASSVGPSYGGQPQHFGDGTRLSIL.

The V call is TRBV7-6, the J call TRBJ1-3; D is ambiguous. Germline V gene data show CDR1 as SGHVS and CDR2 as FNYEAQ. V was pared by 5 bases and J by 3 bases, with 14 bases between. The CDR3 extends over 15 amino acids. This CDR3 is CASSPQVRVGNTIYF. CDR3 sequence (DNA): TGTGCCAGCAGCCCTCAAGTACGGGTTGGAAACACCATATATTTT.

This clone appeared a few times. The chain employs TRBV7-6 and TRBJ2-7; 7 bases line up with TRBD2. The length of the CDR3 is 15 residues. V trimming: 0 bases; J trimming: 4 bases; junction bases outside the gene matches: 6. Germline V gene sequence: CDR1 SGHVS, CDR2 FNYEAQ. This CDR3 reads CASSLAAGAGYEQYF. The CDR3 nucleotides read TGTGCCAGCAGCTTAGCGGCGGGAGCGGGTTACGAGCAGTACTTC.

J is TRBJ2-3 and V is TRBV2; 12 bases align to TRBD2. From germline, CDR1 is SNHLY and CDR2 FYNNEI. V lost 8 bases, J lost 8 bases, and 11 bases stayed unmatched. This CDR3 comprises 15 residues. The CDR3 nucleotides are TGTGCCAGCCTCAAGGCGCTAGCGGGAGGGTCTACGCAGTATTTT. Amino acid sequence: CASLKALAGGSTQYF.

This clone has more than one count but fewer than ten. The V call is TRBV6-5, the J call TRBJ2-5, with a weak D call TRBD1 (5 bases). Germline V gene data show CDR1 as MNHEY and CDR2 as SVGAGI. V was shortened by 3 bases and J by 1 base, with 9 bases between the two germline ends. The CDR3 length is 14 residues. The CDR3 region has the DNA TGTGCCAGCAGTTATACGCAGGGCCAAGAGACCCAGTACTTC. Translating gives CASSYTQGQETQYF.